The 32 T cell receptor beta chains reported below all come from one sample, sequenced in a study of blood T cell repertoires in COVID-19. Assay: immunoSEQ multiplex PCR; the TCRdb copy retains only in-frame clones and omits some. Of roughly 84,000 clones in the sample, approximately 78% are singletons; the top ten hold about a sixth. Sequenced sample: peripheral blood. The receptors here all came from a woman older than 75 with acute or convalescent COVID-19.

The rearrangement uses TRBV7-9 and TRBJ1-1; D is possibly TRBD1 (6 bases). V lost 1 base and J 2 bases, leaving 14 bases between the germline ends. Per germline, CDR1 SEHNR and CDR2 FQNEAQ (reference sequence). The CDR3 spans 16 residues. The CDR3 loop is CASSLEPQGLNTEAFF. The DNA for the CDR3 is TGTGCCAGCAGCTTAGAACCCCAGGGGCTCAACACTGAAGCTTTCTTT.

This clone was seen a single time. The chain links TRBV18 to TRBJ2-1; 11 nucleotides line up with TRBD1. V shed 0 bases and J 9 bases; nucleotides not matched to a gene: 4. This CDR3 spans 15 amino acids. Germline V CDR1 and CDR2: KGHSH, LQKENI. The CDR3 DNA reads as TGTGCCAGCTCACCACCGGGACAGGGGGTTGGTGAGCAGTTCTTC. This encodes CASSPPGQGVGEQFF.

This CDR3 is CASSSWGTDYSNQPQHF. DNA of the CDR3: TGTGCCAGCAGTTCCTGGGGGACAGATTATAGCAATCAGCCCCAGCATTTT. V and J are TRBV27 and TRBJ1-5; TRBD1 matches at 7 bases. The CDR3 is 17 amino acids. J lost 0 bases, V lost 4 bases, and 9 bases had no gene match. CDR1 is MNHEY, CDR2 SMNVEV, per germline (reference sequence).

V is TRBV10-3 and J is TRBJ1-1; 8 nucleotides line up with TRBD1. Losses at the gene ends were 6 bases for V and 1 base for J; bases not matched to a gene: 4. The CDR3 totals 14 residues. Germline CDR1 ENHRY, CDR2 SYGVKD. The CDR3 loop reads CAISLGTGNTEAFF. Here the CDR3 DNA reads TGTGCCATCAGCCTCGGGACAGGGAACACTGAAGCTTTCTTT.

Regarding this clone: A read error may produce the germline difference seen at one junction end. The chain is built from TRBV7-7 and TRBJ2-2, with D maybe TRBD1 (6 bases). The CDR3 is made up of 16 amino acids. In germline, CDR1 is SSHAT, CDR2 FNYEAQ (reference sequence). The CDR3: CASSLGATGYTGELFF. CDR3 bases: TGTGCTAGCAGCTTAGGCGCGACAGGATACACCGGGGAGCTGTTTTTT.

This clone was detected only once. The chain is built from TRBV9 and TRBJ1-1; TRBD1 aligns across 7 bases. The CDR3 length is 15 residues. Germline V CDR1 and CDR2: SGDLS, YYNGEE. J lost 5 bases, V lost 4 bases, and 11 bases had no gene match. In DNA form, the CDR3 reads TGTGCCAGCAGCTCCAAGGGGGCCCCCCTGACTGAAGCTTTCTTT. This sequence encodes CASSSKGAPLTEAFF.

The chain carries TRBV4-1 and TRBJ1-2; 12 bases align to TRBD1. CDR1 and CDR2 (germline): MGHRA, YSYEKL. V dropped 3 bases and J dropped 3; count of bases not matched to a gene: 14. The CDR3 covers 19 residues. This CDR3 is CASSHVLRVGTGGDYGYTF. In nucleotides, the CDR3 is TGCGCCAGCAGCCATGTACTCCGGGTGGGGACAGGGGGCGACTATGGCTACACCTTC.

V is TRBV9 and J is TRBJ2-1; 13 bases are shared with TRBD2. Germline values: CDR1 SGDLS, CDR2 YYNGEE. V shed 3 bases, J shed 3 bases, and the junction held 6 bases outside the gene matches. The CDR3 is 17 residues long. This CDR3 is CASSGGLAGNIYNEQFF. CDR3 DNA sequence: TGTGCCAGCAGCGGGGGACTAGCGGGGAATATCTACAATGAGCAGTTCTTC.

V usage is TRBV24-1 and J usage is TRBJ2-7; 10 bases fit TRBD2. Germline values: CDR1 KGHDR, CDR2 SFDVKD. This CDR3 is 16 amino acids long. V lost 9 bases, J lost 0 bases, and 10 bases stayed unmatched. The CDR3 loop reads CATPPPGLACSYEQYF. CDR3 DNA: TGTGCCACCCCCCCACCGGGACTAGCGTGCTCCTACGAGCAGTACTTC.

This chain connects TRBV28 to TRBJ2-5, with 11 bases fitting TRBD2. This CDR3 has 14 residues. Germline V gene lookup returns CDR1 MDHEN and CDR2 SYDVKM. The V gene end was trimmed by 5 bases and the J gene end by 3 bases; junction bases not matched to a gene: 2. CDR3 sequence: CASSQTSGEETQYF. CDR3 nucleotides: TGTGCCAGCAGTCAGACTAGCGGGGAAGAGACCCAGTACTTC.

The chain is built from TRBV30 and TRBJ1-2, with 9 positions matching TRBD1. Germline CDR1 GTSNPN, CDR2 SVGIG (reference sequence). V trimming: 3 bases; J trimming: 6 bases; junction bases outside the gene matches: 5. This CDR3 spans 13 amino acids. The CDR3 DNA is TGTGCCTGGAGGGACCGGGACAGGGATGGCTACACCTTC. This encodes CAWRDRDRDGYTF. Complete variable domain (other parts from reference TRBV30 and TRBJ1-2): SQTIHQWPATLVQPVGSPLSLECTVEGTSNPNLYWYRQAAGRGLQLLFYSVGIGQISSEVPQNLSASRPQDRQFILSSKKLLLSDSGFYLCAWRDRDRDGYTFGSGTRLTVV.

The chain links TRBV10-1 to TRBJ2-2; 9 nucleotides agree with TRBD2. With 1 base clipped from V and 3 bases from J, the junction kept 3 bases outside the gene matches. Germline loops: CDR1 WNHNN, CDR2 SYGVQD (reference sequence). The CDR3 is 16 amino acids. As DNA, the CDR3 is TGCGCCAGCAGTGAGTTTAGCGGGGGAGACACCGGGGAGCTGTTTTTT. Its protein product is CASSEFSGGDTGELFF.

The V and J genes are TRBV6-5 and TRBJ1-3; 8 bases are a match to TRBD1. CDR3 length: 14 amino acids. V lost 6 bases, J lost 4 bases, and 5 bases stayed unmatched. Germline CDR1 reads MNHEY; CDR2 reads SVGAGI. The CDR3 bases are TGTGCCAGCAGAGGACAGGGAGGGGGAAACACCATATATTTT. This encodes CASRGQGGGNTIYF.

The V call is TRBV7-3, the J call TRBJ1-1, with D unresolved. Trimming cost V 4 bases and J 1 base, with 13 bases left between them. Germline CDR1 is SGHTA and CDR2 is FQGTGA. This CDR3 has 15 amino acids. CDR3 region: CASSSVRTQNTEAFF. CDR3 bases: TGTGCCAGCAGCTCAGTCCGGACTCAGAACACTGAAGCTTTCTTT.

This clone was found a few times. The chain couples TRBV3-1 (or the pseudogene TRBV3-2) to TRBJ2-7; TRBD1 matches at 7 bases. The CDR3 runs 16 residues. V shed 4 bases and J 0 bases; nucleotides not matched to a gene: 9. Germline CDR1 is LGHDT and CDR2 is YNNKEL (reference sequence). CDR3 sequence (DNA): TGTGCCAGCAGCCCATGGGGACAGACAAGCTCCTACGAGCAGTACTTC. Its translation: CASSPWGQTSSYEQYF.

The V and J genes are TRBV28 and TRBJ2-1; 9 positions agree with TRBD1. Germline CDR1 MDHEN, CDR2 SYDVKM. The V and J ends lost 5 bases and 6 bases, in that order; junction bases with no gene match: 11. The CDR3 totals 16 residues. CDR3: CASSGGTGTFPNEQFF. The CDR3 bases are TGTGCCAGCAGTGGAGGGACAGGGACTTTCCCCAATGAGCAGTTCTTC.

The CDR3: CAISAGQNQPQHF. The DNA for the CDR3 is TGTGCCATCAGCGCCGGACAGAATCAGCCCCAGCATTTT. This chain uses TRBV10-3 with TRBJ1-5; tentative D call: TRBD1 (6 bases). With 6 bases removed from V and 4 bases from J, the gap between germline ends came to 10 bases. The CDR3 length is 13 residues. Germline V gives CDR1 ENHRY, CDR2 SYGVKD.

The chain uses TRBV7-9 and TRBJ1-6; 7 bases align to TRBD1. The germline CDR1 and CDR2 sequences are SEHNR and FQNEAQ (reference sequence). After removal of 3 bases from V and 2 bases from J, the junction contained 7 bases not matched to a gene. The CDR3 runs 17 residues. CDR3 protein: CASSFNIGGTYNSPLHF. CDR3 DNA: TGTGCCAGCAGCTTTAATATAGGGGGCACCTATAATTCACCCCTCCACTTT.

This clone was seen a few times. The chain carries TRBV27 and TRBJ1-3; D not resolved. The CDR3 length is 14 residues. V was clipped by 2 bases and J by 0 bases, with 5 bases between them. The germline V gene encodes CDR1 MNHEY and CDR2 SMNVEV (reference sequence). In DNA form, the CDR3 reads TGTGCCAGCAGTTTAGGAGGCTCTGGAAACACCATATATTTT. Its protein is CASSLGGSGNTIYF.

Regarding this clone: Compared with germline, one end of the junction differs, possibly owing to a read error. The CDR3 protein is CASSLVTGGLDEQYF. The CDR3 DNA reads as TGTGCTAGCAGCTTAGTCACAGGGGGCCTGGATGAGCAGTACTTC. The rearrangement uses TRBV7-7 and TRBJ2-7; 9 bases map to TRBD1. The length of the CDR3 is 15 residues. Germline lookup yields CDR1 SSHAT and CDR2 FNYEAQ (reference sequence). Drawing the rest from reference TRBV7-7 and TRBJ2-7, the complete variable domain is GAGVSQSPRYKVTKRGQDVTLRCDPISSHATLYWYQQALGQGPEFLTYFNYEAQPDKSGLPSDRFSAERPEGSISTLTIQRTEQRDSAMYRCASSLVTGGLDEQYFGPGTRLTVT.

V gene TRBV28 combines with J gene TRBJ1-5; D gene unclear. Trimming removed 2 bases from V and 3 bases from J, with 8 bases in between. Germline assignment: CDR1 MDHEN and CDR2 SYDVKM. This CDR3 is built from 14 residues. This CDR3 is CASSLGHDNQPQHF. The CDR3 DNA reads TGTGCCAGCAGTTTAGGCCACGACAATCAGCCCCAGCATTTT. The variable domain in full, with the rest retrieved from reference TRBV28 and TRBJ1-5, is DVKVTQSSRYLVKRTGEKVFLECVQDMDHENMFWYRQDPGLGLRLIYFSYDVKMKEKGDIPEGYSVSREKKERFSLILESASTNQTSMYLCASSLGHDNQPQHFGDGTRLSIL.

The chain uses TRBV6-5 and TRBJ2-1, with 8 bases matching TRBD2. The CDR3 runs to 13 residues. Germline loops: CDR1 MNHEY, CDR2 SVGAGI. The ends lost 9 bases at V and 15 bases at J; junction bases unmatched: 16. CDR3 in amino acids: CASISSGGGPAFF. In DNA, the CDR3 is TGTGCCAGTATATCGTCGGGCGGGGGGCCGGCGTTCTTC.

The rearrangement links TRBV7-2 to TRBJ1-1, with D unclear. Germline V gene sequence: CDR1 SGHTA, CDR2 FQGNSA. This CDR3 is 14 amino acids long. Trimming removed 8 bases at V and 6 bases at J, with 19 bases between. This CDR3 is CASRASRGSAEAFF. CDR3 in DNA: TGTGCCAGCCGAGCTTCACGGGGTTCCGCTGAAGCTTTCTTT.

The J gene is TRBJ1-6, the V gene TRBV28; TRBD1 might be the D (5 bases). The V and J ends lost 3 bases and 4 bases respectively, with 13 bases between them. The germline gives CDR1 MDHEN, CDR2 SYDVKM. The CDR3 has 16 residues. The CDR3 DNA reads TGTGCCAGCAGTTTTCTCGGGCCAGGGTATAATTCACCCCTCCACTTT. It yields the protein CASSFLGPGYNSPLHF.

The rearrangement joins TRBV19 to TRBJ1-1; 7 bases map to TRBD1. Germline V gene data show CDR1 as LNHDA and CDR2 as SQIVND (reference sequence). With V trimmed by 6 bases and J by 1 base, 5 bases remained unmatched. There are 14 residues in the CDR3. CDR3 region: CASSLGQPNTEAFF. The CDR3 nucleotides are TGTGCCAGTAGCTTGGGACAGCCGAACACTGAAGCTTTCTTT.

The V gene is TRBV19, the J gene TRBJ1-2; D gene ambiguous. CDR3 length: 14 amino acids. Trimming took 4 bases from V and 0 from J, leaving 9 bases between them. Germline CDR1 reads LNHDA; CDR2 reads SQIVND (reference sequence). CDR3 residues: CASSKEIPNYGYTF. As DNA, the CDR3 is TGTGCCAGTAGTAAGGAGATCCCTAACTATGGCTACACCTTC.

The chain uses TRBV20-1 and TRBJ2-1; 11 positions match TRBD2. The junction had 9 bases not matched to a gene; V was cut back by 3 bases and J by 8 bases. This CDR3 is 15 amino acids long. Germline CDR1 DFQATT, CDR2 SNEGSKA (reference sequence). The CDR3 DNA reads as TGCAGTGCTAGTCCGATAGCGGGGGGGCAGTATGAGCAGTTCTTC. Translated: CSASPIAGGQYEQFF.

The chain uses TRBV3-1 (or the pseudogene TRBV3-2) and TRBJ2-2; tentatively, D is TRBD2 (5 bases). This CDR3 comprises 14 residues. V lost 4 bases and J 2 bases, leaving 8 bases between the germline ends. The germline CDR1 and CDR2 sequences are LGHDT and YNNKEL (reference sequence). CDR3: CASSPRLNTGELFF. The CDR3 coding sequence is TGTGCCAGCAGCCCCCGACTAAACACCGGGGAGCTGTTTTTT.

J is TRBJ1-5 and V is TRBV7-2; tentatively, D is TRBD1 (6 bases). The germline CDR1 and CDR2 sequences are SGHTA and FQGNSA. This CDR3 region has 15 residues. The V end lost 5 bases, the J end lost 3 bases, and 14 bases lay between the germline ends. The chain's CDR3 is CASSPGGADNQPQHF. CDR3 coding DNA: TGTGCCAGCAGCCCGGGGGGGGCGGACAATCAGCCCCAGCATTTT.

This chain links TRBV11-2 with TRBJ1-3, with D perhaps TRBD1 (6 bases). Trimming left V 0 bases short and J 9 bases short, with 15 bases between. The CDR3 covers 15 residues. The V gene's germline CDR1 is SGHAT and CDR2 FQNNGV. DNA of the CDR3: TGTGCCAGCAGCTTAGATAACAGGGAACGTGTCACCATATATTTT. Translated: CASSLDNRERVTIYF.

Of note for this clone: The DNA is omitted, as the CDR3 cannot be located on it reliably, and the CDR3 follows TCRdb's listing. This sequence joins TRBV21-1 and TRBJ1-5; the tabulated D call, TRBD1, remains unverified against the DNA. TRBV21-1 is a pseudogene segment. The CDR3 spans 15 residues, counting both ends. CDR3 sequence reads: CASSNWGQGNQPQHF.

Written as DNA, the CDR3 is TGTGCCAGTAGTCCTGTACCGGGGTATGGCTACACCTTC. This translates into CASSPVPGYGYTF. V usage is TRBV19 and J usage is TRBJ1-2; D is uncertain. Germline V gene data show CDR1 as LNHDA and CDR2 as SQIVND (reference sequence). With 5 bases removed from V and 5 bases from J, the gap between germline ends came to 12 bases. CDR3 size: 13 residues.